A single sample is the source of the 5 T cell receptor beta chains below, sequenced in a study of cytomegalovirus exposure and HLA in healthy donors (dated by TCRdb to about 2017). The library was generated by the immunoSEQ multiplex PCR assay. In its TCRdb copy, this immuneACCESS table keeps in-frame sequences only and misses some clones. Where compared with another copy, unresolved V genes explain less than half of these, and the others have no known cause. Recorded for this sample are 110,000 to 150,000 clones; less than 95% of them occurred a single time. Approximately 1.8% of the sample is held by the ten biggest clonotypes. Sequenced input: PBMCs. The source of these receptors is a young man in good health and CMV-seropositive.

The chain has TRBV9 and TRBJ1-1, with D unresolved. From germline, CDR1 is SGDLS and CDR2 YYNGEE. V was cut by 0 bases and J by 0 bases, with 9 bases left in between. This CDR3 region has 15 residues. The CDR3 loop reads CASSVDGTMNTEAFF. The CDR3 region has the DNA TGTGCCAGCAGCGTAGATGGCACCATGAACACTGAAGCTTTCTTT.

This clone showed up just a few times. The chain carries TRBV28 and TRBJ1-1; D ambiguous. Germline loops: CDR1 MDHEN, CDR2 SYDVKM. The CDR3 has 14 amino acids. Deletions cut 6 bases from V and 5 bases from J, with 16 bases between. The CDR3: CASRPTAFTTEAFF. CDR3 in DNA: TGTGCCAGCAGGCCCACAGCCTTTACGACTGAAGCTTTCTTT.

This clone has just one count. The junction departs from germline at one end; a sequencing error may be responsible. For the CDR3, the DNA is TGTGTCAGCAGTTTAGGCGGCGTGGGCACTGAAGCTTTCTTT. The encoded protein is CVSSLGGVGTEAFF. V gene TRBV27 combines with J gene TRBJ1-1; no clear D gene. The CDR3 contains 14 residues. Germline V gives CDR1 MNHEY, CDR2 SMNVEV (reference sequence).

The V gene is TRBV7-2, the J gene TRBJ2-2, with a weak D call TRBD2 (6 bases). CDR1 and CDR2 (germline): SGHTA, FQGNSA. V was shortened by 2 bases and J by 7 bases, with 11 bases between the two germline ends. The CDR3 runs to 14 residues. The CDR3 DNA reads TGTGCCAGCAGCTTAAGGCGGGGCGGCGGGGAGCTGTTTTTT. Its protein is CASSLRRGGGELFF.

This rearrangement joins TRBV28 to TRBJ2-7; TRBD2 agrees at 16 bases. The CDR3 sequence is 15 residues long. CDR1 MDHEN and CDR2 SYDVKM come from the germline V gene. J was trimmed by 6 bases and V by 4 bases; bases with no gene match: 3. CDR3 region: CASSSGLAGGLEQYF. The CDR3 DNA reads as TGTGCCAGCAGTTCGGGACTAGCGGGAGGGCTCGAGCAGTACTTC.